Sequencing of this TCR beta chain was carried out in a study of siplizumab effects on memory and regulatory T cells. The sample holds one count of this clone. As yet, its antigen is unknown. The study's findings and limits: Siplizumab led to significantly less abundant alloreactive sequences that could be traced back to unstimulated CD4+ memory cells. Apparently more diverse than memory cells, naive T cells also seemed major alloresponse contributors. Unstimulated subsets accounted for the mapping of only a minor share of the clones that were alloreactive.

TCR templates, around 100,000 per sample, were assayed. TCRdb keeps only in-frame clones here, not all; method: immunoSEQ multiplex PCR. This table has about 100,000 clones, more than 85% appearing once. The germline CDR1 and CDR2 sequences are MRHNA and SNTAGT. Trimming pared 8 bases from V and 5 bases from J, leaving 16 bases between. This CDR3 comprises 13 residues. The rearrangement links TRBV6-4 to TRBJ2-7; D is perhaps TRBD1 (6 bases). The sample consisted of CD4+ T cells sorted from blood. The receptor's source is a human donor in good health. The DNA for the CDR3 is TGTGCCAGCCGACCACAGGGATTTAACGAGCAGTACTTC. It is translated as CASRPQGFNEQYF.